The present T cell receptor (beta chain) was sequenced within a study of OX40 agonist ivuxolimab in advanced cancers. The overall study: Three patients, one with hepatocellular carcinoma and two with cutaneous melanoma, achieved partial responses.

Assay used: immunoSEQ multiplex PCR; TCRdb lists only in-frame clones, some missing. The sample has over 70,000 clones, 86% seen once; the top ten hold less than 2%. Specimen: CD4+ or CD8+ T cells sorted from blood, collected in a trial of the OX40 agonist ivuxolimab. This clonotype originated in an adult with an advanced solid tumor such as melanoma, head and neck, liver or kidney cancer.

The CDR3 nucleotides are TGTGCCAGTAGTAGCTGGGGGGAAAAACTGTTTTTT. Protein product: CASSSWGEKLFF. The chain carries TRBV19 and TRBJ1-4, with TRBD1 as a possible D gene (5 bases). The CDR3 is 12 amino acids. Germline V gene sequence: CDR1 LNHDA, CDR2 SQIVND (reference sequence). V was trimmed by 4 bases and J by 8 bases, leaving 8 bases between them. Full variable domain (remainder filled in from reference TRBV19 and TRBJ1-4): DGGITQSPKYLFRKEGQNVTLSCEQNLNHDAMYWYRQDPGQGLRLIYYSQIVNDFQKGDIAEGYSVSREKKESFPLTVTSAQKNPTAFYLCASSSWGEKLFFGSGTQLSVL.